This TCR beta chain appears in the sequencing data of a study of T cell responses to AZD1222 COVID-19 vaccine. The wider study: Timing groups of about 4 and about 12 weeks for second doses were pooled.

The protocol was immunoSEQ multiplex PCR, while the TCRdb copy is restricted to in-frame clones and leaves out a portion. This table has around 52,000 clones, roughly 86% appearing once. Study findings and constraints: Possibly, clonal diversity was underestimated; donors were largely white British and included more females. Nearly half of spike-specific TCRs reportedly target variant regions that are unmutated in the B.1.351 and B.1.1.7 variants. Spike-specific TCR breadth and depth rose after two AZD1222 doses.

About this clone: Its specificity is unknown.

Per germline, CDR1 MNHEY and CDR2 SVGAGI. Trimming left V 3 bases short and J 0 bases short, with 6 bases between. This CDR3 region has 14 residues. This sample comprised peripheral blood, obtained on day 0 of AZD1222 vaccination. The clonotype originates from an adult in good health. The rearrangement joins TRBV6-5 to TRBJ2-1; no clear D. CDR3 protein: CASSYKSSYNEQFF. For the CDR3, the DNA is TGTGCCAGCAGTTATAAGAGCTCCTACAATGAGCAGTTCTTC.